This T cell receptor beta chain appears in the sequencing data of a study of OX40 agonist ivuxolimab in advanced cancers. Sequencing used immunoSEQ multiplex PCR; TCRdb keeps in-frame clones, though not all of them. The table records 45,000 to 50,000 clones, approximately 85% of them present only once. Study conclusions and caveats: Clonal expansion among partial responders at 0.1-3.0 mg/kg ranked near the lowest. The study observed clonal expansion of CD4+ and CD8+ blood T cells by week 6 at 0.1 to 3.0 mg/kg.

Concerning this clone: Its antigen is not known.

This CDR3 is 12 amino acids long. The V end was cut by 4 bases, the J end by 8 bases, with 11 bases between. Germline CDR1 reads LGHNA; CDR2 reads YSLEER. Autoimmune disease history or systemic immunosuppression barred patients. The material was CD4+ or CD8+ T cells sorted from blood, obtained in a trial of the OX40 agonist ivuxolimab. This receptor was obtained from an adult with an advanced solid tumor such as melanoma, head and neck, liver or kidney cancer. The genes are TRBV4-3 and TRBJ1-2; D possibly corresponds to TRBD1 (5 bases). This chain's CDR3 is CASSPGGGGYTF. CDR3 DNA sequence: TGCGCCAGCAGCCCGGGCGGGGGGGGCTACACCTTC.